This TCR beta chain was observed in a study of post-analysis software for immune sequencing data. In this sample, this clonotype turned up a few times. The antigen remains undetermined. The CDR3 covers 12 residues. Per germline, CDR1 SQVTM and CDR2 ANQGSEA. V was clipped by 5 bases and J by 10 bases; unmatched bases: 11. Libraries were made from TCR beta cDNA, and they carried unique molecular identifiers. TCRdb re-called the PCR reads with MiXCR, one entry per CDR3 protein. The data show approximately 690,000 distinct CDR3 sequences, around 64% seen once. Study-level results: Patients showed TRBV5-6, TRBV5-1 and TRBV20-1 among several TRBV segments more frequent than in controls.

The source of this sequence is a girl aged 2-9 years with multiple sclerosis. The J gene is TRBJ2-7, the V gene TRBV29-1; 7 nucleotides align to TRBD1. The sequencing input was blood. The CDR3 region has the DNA TGCAGCGTTTCCGGGACAGCGGCTACCCAGTACTTC. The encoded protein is CSVSGTAATQYF.